The sequence of this TCR beta chain was determined in a study of cytomegalovirus exposure and HLA in healthy donors. Study overall: As an earlier analysis found, about 190 million T cells yielded 95 million to 130 million unique TCR beta sequences. Findings of the study overall: Apparent HLA restriction characterized most CMV-associated TCR beta chains in a later analysis. Testing in vitro showed three CMV-associated chains specific for CMV antigens. Altogether, 170 or so TCR beta chains were recorded as cytomegalovirus-associated.

A few counts support this clone. The target antigen is unknown. Use of 60 Vbeta and 13 Jbeta primers characterized the PCR. Repertoires were generated with immunoSEQ multiplex PCR, while TCRdb's copy carries only in-frame clones and drops some. The sample includes 110,000 to 150,000 clones, around 80% of them seen just once. V lost 3 bases, J lost 9 bases, and 9 bases stayed unmatched. Germline CDR1 reads WSHSY; CDR2 reads SAAADI. CDR3 length: 16 residues. Material for sequencing was PBMCs. This receptor was taken from a female donor in good health and CMV-seronegative. The chain employs TRBV10-2 and TRBJ2-1, with 12 nucleotides matching TRBD2. CDR3 coding DNA: TGCGCCAGCAGTGACTCTAGCGGGAGGGCCTGGGGTGAGCAGTTCTTC. Its translation: CASSDSSGRAWGEQFF.